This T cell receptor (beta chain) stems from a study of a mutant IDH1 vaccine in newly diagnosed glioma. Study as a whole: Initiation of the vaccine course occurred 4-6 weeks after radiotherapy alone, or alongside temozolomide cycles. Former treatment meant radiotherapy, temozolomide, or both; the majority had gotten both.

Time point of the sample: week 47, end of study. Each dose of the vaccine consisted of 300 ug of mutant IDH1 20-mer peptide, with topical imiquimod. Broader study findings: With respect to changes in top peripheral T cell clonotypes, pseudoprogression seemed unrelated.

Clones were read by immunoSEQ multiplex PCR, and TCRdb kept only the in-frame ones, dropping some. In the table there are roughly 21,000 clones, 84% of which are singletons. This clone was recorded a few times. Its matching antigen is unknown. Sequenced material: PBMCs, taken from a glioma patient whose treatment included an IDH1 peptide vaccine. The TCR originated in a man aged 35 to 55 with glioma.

This CDR3 reads CATNRDTSTDTQYF. The DNA for the CDR3 is TGTGCCACAAACCGGGACACGAGCACAGATACGCAGTATTTT. The chain recombines TRBV10-3 with TRBJ2-3, with D tentatively TRBD1 (6 bases). V lost 10 bases to trimming and J lost 0 bases, with 14 bases between them. This CDR3 spans 14 amino acids. CDR1 and CDR2 from the germline V gene are ENHRY and SYGVKD.